This TCR beta chain was identified in a study of blood T cell repertoires in COVID-19. Across the study: COVID-19 samples from acute and convalescent phases originated in the United States, Italy and Spain. The analysed material was cDNA or gDNA that came from T cells, B-cell-depleted T cells, or PBMCs.

Authors' analysis steps: The authors estimated nucleated cell counts from reference gene primer amplification. The assay was immunoSEQ multiplex PCR, and TCRdb's table has in-frame clones only and misses some. For V, J and clone size, that table is used; D and trimming come from the DNA. Here the sample spans about 98,000 clones, around four fifths being singletons. This sequence originates from a human donor in a cohort sampled during active COVID-19. What was sequenced was peripheral blood.

CDR3 region: CASRKSGTRTLYNEQFF. The CDR3 nucleotides read TGTGCCAGCAGAAAATCCGGGACTAGGACCCTCTACAATGAGCAGTTCTTC. V and J are TRBV28 and TRBJ2-1; 8 nucleotides match TRBD2. Per the germline V gene, CDR1 is MDHEN and CDR2 is SYDVKM. Unmatched junction bases numbered 13, after V lost 6 bases and J lost 3 bases. The CDR3 runs to 17 residues.